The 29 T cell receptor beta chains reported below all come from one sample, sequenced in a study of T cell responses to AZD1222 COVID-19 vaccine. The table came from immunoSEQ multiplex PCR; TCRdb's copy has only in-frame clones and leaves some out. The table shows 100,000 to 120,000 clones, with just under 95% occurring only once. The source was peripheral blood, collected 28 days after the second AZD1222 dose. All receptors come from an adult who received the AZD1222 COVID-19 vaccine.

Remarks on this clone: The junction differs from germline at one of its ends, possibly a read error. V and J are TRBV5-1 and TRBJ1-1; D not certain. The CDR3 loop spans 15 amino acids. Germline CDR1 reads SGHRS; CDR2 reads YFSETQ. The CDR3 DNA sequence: TGCGCCAGCAGCTCCCCGGAGACACCGAACGCTGAAGCTTTCTTT. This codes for CASSSPETPNAEAFF.

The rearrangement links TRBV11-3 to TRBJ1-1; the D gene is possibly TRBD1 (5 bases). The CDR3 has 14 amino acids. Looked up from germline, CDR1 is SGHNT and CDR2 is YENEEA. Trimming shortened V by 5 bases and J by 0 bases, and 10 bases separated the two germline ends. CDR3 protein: CASSPGPLNTEAFF. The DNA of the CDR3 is TGTGCCAGCAGCCCGGGACCGCTGAACACTGAAGCTTTCTTT.

CDR3 protein: CASSVTGNTEAFF. CDR3 nucleotide sequence: TGTGCCAGCAGCGTGACAGGGAACACTGAAGCTTTCTTT. The genes are TRBV9 and TRBJ1-1; weak D call: TRBD1 (6 bases). Germline CDR1 is SGDLS and CDR2 is YYNGEE. Deletions cut 2 bases from V and 1 base from J, with 6 bases between. The CDR3 consists of 13 residues.

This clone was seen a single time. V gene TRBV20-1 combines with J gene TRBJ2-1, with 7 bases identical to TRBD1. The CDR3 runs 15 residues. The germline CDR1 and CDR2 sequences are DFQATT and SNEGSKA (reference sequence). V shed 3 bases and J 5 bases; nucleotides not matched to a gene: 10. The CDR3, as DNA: TGCAGTGCTAGTGGGGACAGTACAGGGCACAATGAGCAGTTCTTC. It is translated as CSASGDSTGHNEQFF.

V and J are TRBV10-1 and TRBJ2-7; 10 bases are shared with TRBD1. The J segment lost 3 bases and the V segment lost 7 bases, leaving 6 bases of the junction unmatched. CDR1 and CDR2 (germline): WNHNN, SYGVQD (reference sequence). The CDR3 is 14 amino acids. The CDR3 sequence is CASTRGQGSYEQYF. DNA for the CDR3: TGCGCCAGCACCCGGGGACAGGGGAGCTACGAGCAGTACTTC.

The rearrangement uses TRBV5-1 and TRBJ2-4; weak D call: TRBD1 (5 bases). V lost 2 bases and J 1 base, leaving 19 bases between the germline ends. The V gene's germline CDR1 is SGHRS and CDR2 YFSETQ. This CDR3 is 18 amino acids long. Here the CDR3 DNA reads TGCGCCAGCAGCTTCACGGCAGGGTCCAAAGTTGCCAAAAACATTCAGTACTTC. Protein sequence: CASSFTAGSKVAKNIQYF.

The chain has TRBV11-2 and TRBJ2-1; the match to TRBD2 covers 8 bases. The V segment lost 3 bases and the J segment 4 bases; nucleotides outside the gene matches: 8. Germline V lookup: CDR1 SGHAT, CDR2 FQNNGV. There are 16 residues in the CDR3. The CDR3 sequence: CASSFQGLDGYNEQFF. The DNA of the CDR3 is TGTGCCAGCAGCTTTCAGGGACTAGACGGATACAATGAGCAGTTCTTC.

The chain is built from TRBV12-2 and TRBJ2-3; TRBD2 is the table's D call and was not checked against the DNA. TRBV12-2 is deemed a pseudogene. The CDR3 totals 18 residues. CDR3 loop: CASRFEEAFGGGPDTQYF. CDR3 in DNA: TGTGCAAGTCGCTTTGAGGAGGCTTTTGGGGGGGGCCCAGATACGCAGTATTTT.

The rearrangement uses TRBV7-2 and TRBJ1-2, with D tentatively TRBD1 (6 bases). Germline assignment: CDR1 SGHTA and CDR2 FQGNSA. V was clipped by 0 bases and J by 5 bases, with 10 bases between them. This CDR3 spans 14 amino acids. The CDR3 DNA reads TGTGCCAGCAGCTTAGCGCTACAGGGATATGGCTACACCTTC. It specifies CASSLALQGYGYTF.

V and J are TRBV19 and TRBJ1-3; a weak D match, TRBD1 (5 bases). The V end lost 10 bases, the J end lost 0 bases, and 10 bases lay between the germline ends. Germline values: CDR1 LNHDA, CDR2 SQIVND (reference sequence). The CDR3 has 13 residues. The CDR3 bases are TGTGCCACGGGACTCTCCTCTGGAAACACCATATATTTT. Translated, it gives CATGLSSGNTIYF.

This CDR3 reads CASSYSIGGGSNQPQHF. As DNA, the CDR3 is TGTGCCAGCAGTTACTCGATCGGGGGTGGAAGCAATCAGCCCCAGCATTTT. V usage is TRBV6-2 or TRBV6-3 and J usage is TRBJ1-5, with D possibly being TRBD1 (5 bases). V lost 0 bases and J 1 base, leaving 13 bases between the germline ends. This CDR3 has 17 residues. The germline V gene encodes CDR1 MNHEY and CDR2 SVGEGT.

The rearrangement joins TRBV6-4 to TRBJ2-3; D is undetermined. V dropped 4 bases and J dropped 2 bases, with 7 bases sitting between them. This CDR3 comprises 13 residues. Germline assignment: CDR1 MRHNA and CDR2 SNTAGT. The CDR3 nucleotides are TGTGCCAGCAGTGTGTCCCTCACAGATACGCAGTATTTT. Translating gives CASSVSLTDTQYF.

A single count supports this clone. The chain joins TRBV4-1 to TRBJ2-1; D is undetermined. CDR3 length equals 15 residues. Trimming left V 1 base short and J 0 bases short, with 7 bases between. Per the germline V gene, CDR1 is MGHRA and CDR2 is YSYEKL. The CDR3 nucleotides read TGCGCCAGCAGCCAAGTAGGCAGCTCCTACAATGAGCAGTTCTTC. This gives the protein CASSQVGSSYNEQFF.

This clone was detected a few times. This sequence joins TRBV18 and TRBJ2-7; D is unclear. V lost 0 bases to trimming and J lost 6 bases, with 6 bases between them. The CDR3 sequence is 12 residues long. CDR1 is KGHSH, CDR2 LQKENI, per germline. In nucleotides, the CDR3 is TGTGCCAGCTCACCACCTGGCCCCGAGCAGTACTTC. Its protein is CASSPPGPEQYF.

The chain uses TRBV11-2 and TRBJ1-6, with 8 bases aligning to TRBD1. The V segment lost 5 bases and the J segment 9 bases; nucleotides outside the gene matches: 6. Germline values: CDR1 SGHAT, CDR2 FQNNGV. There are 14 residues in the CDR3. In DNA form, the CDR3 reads TGTGCCAGCAGCCCAGGACAGGGTGGTTCACCCCTCCACTTT. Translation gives CASSPGQGGSPLHF.

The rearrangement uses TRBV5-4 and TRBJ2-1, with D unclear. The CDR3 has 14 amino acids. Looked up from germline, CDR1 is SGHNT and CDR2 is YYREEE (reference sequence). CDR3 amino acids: CVVGADSSYNEQFF. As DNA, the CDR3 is TGTGTCGTTGGCGCGGATTCCTCCTACAATGAGCAGTTCTTC.

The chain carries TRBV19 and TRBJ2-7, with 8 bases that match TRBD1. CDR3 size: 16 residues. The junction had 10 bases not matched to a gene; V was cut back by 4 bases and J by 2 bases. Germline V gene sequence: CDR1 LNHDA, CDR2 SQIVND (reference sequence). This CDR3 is CASSTGAGTGPYEQYF. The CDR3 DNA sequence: TGTGCCAGTAGTACAGGGGCCGGGACAGGTCCCTACGAGCAGTACTTC. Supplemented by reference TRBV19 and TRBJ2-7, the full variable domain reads DGGITQSPKYLFRKEGQNVTLSCEQNLNHDAMYWYRQDPGQGLRLIYYSQIVNDFQKGDIAEGYSVSREKKESFPLTVTSAQKNPTAFYLCASSTGAGTGPYEQYFGPGTRLTVT.

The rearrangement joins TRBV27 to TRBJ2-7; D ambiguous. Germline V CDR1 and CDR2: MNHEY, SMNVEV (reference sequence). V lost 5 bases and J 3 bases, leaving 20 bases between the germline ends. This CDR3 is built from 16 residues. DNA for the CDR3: TGTGCCAGCAGTCCTCTCGATCGGCTTGGGGACTACGAGCAGTACTTC. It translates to CASSPLDRLGDYEQYF.

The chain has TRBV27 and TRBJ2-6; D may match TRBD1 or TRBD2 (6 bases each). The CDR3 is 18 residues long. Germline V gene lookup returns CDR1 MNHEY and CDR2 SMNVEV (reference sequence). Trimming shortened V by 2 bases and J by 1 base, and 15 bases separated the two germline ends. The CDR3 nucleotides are TGTGCCAGCAGTTTAGTGTGGGGGGCCCCATCTGGGGCCAACGTCCTGACTTTC. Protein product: CASSLVWGAPSGANVLTF. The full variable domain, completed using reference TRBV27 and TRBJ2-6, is EAQVTQNPRYLITVTGKKLTVTCSQNMNHEYMSWYRQDPGLGLRQIYYSMNVEVTDKGDVPEGYKVSRKEKRNFPLILESPSPNQTSLYFCASSLVWGAPSGANVLTFGAGSRLTVL.

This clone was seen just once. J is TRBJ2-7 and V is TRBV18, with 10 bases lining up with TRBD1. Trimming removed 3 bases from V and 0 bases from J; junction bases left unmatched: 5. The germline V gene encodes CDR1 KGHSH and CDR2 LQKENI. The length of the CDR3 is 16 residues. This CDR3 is CASSPTTGGASYEQYF. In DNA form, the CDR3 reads TGTGCCAGCTCACCGACGACAGGGGGCGCCTCCTACGAGCAGTACTTC.

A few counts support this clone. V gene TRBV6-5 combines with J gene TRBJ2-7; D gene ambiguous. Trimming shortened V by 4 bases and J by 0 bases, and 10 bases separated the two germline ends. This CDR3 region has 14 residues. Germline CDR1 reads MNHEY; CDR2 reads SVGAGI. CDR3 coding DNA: TGTGCCAGCAGTTTGTCGGCAGCCTCCTACGAGCAGTACTTC. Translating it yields CASSLSAASYEQYF.

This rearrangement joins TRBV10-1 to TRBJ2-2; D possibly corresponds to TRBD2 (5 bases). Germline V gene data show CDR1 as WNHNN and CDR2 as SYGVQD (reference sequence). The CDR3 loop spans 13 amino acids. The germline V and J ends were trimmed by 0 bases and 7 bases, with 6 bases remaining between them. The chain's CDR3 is CASSESRGGELFF. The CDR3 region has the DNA TGCGCCAGCAGTGAGTCCCGGGGCGGGGAGCTGTTTTTT.

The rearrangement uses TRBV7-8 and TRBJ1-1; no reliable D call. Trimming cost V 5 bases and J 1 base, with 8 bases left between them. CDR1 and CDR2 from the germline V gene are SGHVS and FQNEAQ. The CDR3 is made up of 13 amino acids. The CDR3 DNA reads TGTGCCAGCAGCATTCAGGCGAACACTGAAGCTTTCTTT. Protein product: CASSIQANTEAFF.

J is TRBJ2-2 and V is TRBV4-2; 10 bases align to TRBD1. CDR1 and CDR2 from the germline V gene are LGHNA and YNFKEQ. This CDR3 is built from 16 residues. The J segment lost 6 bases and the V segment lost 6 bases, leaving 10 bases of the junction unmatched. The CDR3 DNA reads TGTGCCAGCAGGGCTCGACAGGGGGCGAGAGCCGGGGAGCTGTTTTTT. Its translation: CASRARQGARAGELFF.

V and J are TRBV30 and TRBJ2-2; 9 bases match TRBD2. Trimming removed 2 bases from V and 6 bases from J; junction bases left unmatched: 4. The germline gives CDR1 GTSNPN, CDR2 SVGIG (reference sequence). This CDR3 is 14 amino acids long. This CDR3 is CAWSRRGGPGELFF. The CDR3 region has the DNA TGTGCCTGGAGTCGGCGGGGGGGCCCCGGGGAGCTGTTTTTT.

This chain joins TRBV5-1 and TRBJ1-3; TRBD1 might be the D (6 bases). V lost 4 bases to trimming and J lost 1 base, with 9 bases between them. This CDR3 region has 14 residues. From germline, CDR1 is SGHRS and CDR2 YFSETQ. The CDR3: CASSPQGSGNTIYF. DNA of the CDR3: TGCGCCAGCAGCCCACAGGGATCTGGAAACACCATATATTTT.

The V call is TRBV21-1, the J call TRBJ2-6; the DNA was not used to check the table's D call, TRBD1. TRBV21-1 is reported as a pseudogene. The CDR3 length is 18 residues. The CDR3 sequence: CASESVTGARSGANVLTF. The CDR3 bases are TGTGCCAGCGAGTCAGTGACAGGGGCGCGTTCTGGGGCCAACGTCCTGACTTTC.

Written as DNA, the CDR3 is TGTGCCAGCAGCCCACAGGAAAACTATGGCTACACCTTC. Its translation: CASSPQENYGYTF. The J gene is TRBJ1-2, the V gene TRBV11-2, with D possibly being TRBD1 (5 bases). Germline CDR1 and CDR2: SGHAT and FQNNGV. This CDR3 spans 13 amino acids. Trimming stripped 5 bases from V and 2 bases from J, with 9 bases between.

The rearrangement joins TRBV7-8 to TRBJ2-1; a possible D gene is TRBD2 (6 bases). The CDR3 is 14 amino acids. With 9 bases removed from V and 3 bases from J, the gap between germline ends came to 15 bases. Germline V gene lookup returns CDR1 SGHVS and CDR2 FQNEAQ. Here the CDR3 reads CASSLGGNYNEQFF. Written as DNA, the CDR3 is TGTGCCAGTTCTCTCGGGGGAAACTACAATGAGCAGTTCTTC.